Below are 19 T cell receptor beta chains sequenced from a single sample in a study of cytomegalovirus exposure and HLA in healthy donors. The repertoire was sequenced with immunoSEQ multiplex PCR; TCRdb's copy has only in-frame clones and lacks some. The sample lists 200,000 or so clones, approximately 88% occurring once. The sample comprised PBMCs. Source of these receptors: a man between 18 and 35 years old in good health and CMV-seropositive.

This rearrangement joins TRBV6-5 to TRBJ2-1, with 7 bases aligning to TRBD1. This CDR3 contains 12 residues. Per germline, CDR1 MNHEY and CDR2 SVGAGI. The trim removed 10 bases at V and 6 bases at J, leaving 6 bases unmatched. CDR3: CATQGETNEQFF. CDR3 nucleotide sequence: TGTGCCACCCAGGGGGAGACCAATGAGCAGTTCTTC.

V and J are TRBV7-9 and TRBJ1-2, with D hard to call. Germline V lookup: CDR1 SEHNR, CDR2 FQNEAQ (reference sequence). This CDR3 is built from 17 residues. V was cut by 5 bases and J by 5 bases, with 24 bases left in between. The CDR3 region is CASSNARSRLERYGYTF. CDR3 bases: TGTGCCAGCAGCAACGCCCGGAGTAGGCTTGAGAGATATGGCTACACCTTC.

This chain links TRBV6-5 with TRBJ2-2; TRBD2 aligns across 7 bases. Trimming took 7 bases from V and 6 from J; bases not matched to a gene: 8. This CDR3 is built from 14 residues. Per the germline V gene, CDR1 is MNHEY and CDR2 is SVGAGI. CDR3 in amino acids: CASTSRSGAGELFF. CDR3 nucleotides: TGTGCCAGCACGTCGCGGAGCGGGGCCGGGGAGCTGTTTTTT.

The rearrangement links TRBV19 to TRBJ2-7; TRBD1 aligns across 8 bases. The CDR3 runs to 13 residues. V lost 5 bases and J lost 2; bases outside the gene matches: 2. CDR1 is LNHDA, CDR2 SQIVND, per germline (reference sequence). CDR3 sequence reads: CASSRQGTYEQYF. CDR3 bases: TGTGCCAGTAGTCGACAGGGGACCTACGAGCAGTACTTC.

The V gene is TRBV27, the J gene TRBJ1-1; D perhaps matches TRBD1 (6 bases). The germline V gene encodes CDR1 MNHEY and CDR2 SMNVEV (reference sequence). Deletions cut 1 base from V and 7 bases from J, with 10 bases between. CDR3 length equals 13 residues. The CDR3 DNA follows: TGTGCCAGCAGTTTATGGGGGCGAAATGAAGCTTTCTTT. This gives the protein CASSLWGRNEAFF.

The chain carries TRBV7-2 and TRBJ2-2; 8 bases map to TRBD2. From germline, CDR1 is SGHTA and CDR2 FQGNSA. V was pared by 8 bases and J by 6 bases, with 11 bases of the junction left unmatched. This CDR3 spans 15 amino acids. As DNA, the CDR3 is TGTGCCAGCTTTGCCGGGAGGGCCTTCGCCGGGGAGCTGTTTTTT. It translates to CASFAGRAFAGELFF.

The V and J genes are TRBV7-9 and TRBJ2-1; 7 bases align to TRBD2. This CDR3 contains 14 residues. V was clipped by 1 base and J by 8 bases; unmatched bases: 5. Germline CDR1 and CDR2: SEHNR and FQNEAQ (reference sequence). CDR3 region: CASSLERDGHEQFF. CDR3 coding DNA: TGTGCCAGCAGCTTAGAGCGGGATGGGCATGAGCAGTTCTTC.

The rearrangement uses TRBV6-5 and TRBJ2-2; TRBD1 agrees at 9 bases. The CDR3 loop spans 14 amino acids. Germline trimming cut 6 bases from V and 7 bases from J; bases unmatched to any gene: 6. The germline V gene encodes CDR1 MNHEY and CDR2 SVGAGI. In DNA, the CDR3 is TGTGCCAGCAGCCGGGACAGGGAGGGCGGGGAGCTGTTTTTT. Translation: CASSRDREGGELFF.

The chain joins TRBV28 to TRBJ2-7, with D possibly being TRBD2 (5 bases). The CDR3 covers 14 residues. Germline V lookup: CDR1 MDHEN, CDR2 SYDVKM. With 2 bases removed from V and 2 bases from J, the gap between germline ends came to 10 bases. The DNA for the CDR3 is TGTGCCAGCAGTTTACCGACTAAACCCTACGAGCAGTACTTC. It is translated as CASSLPTKPYEQYF.

This chain connects TRBV7-8 to TRBJ2-7; 7 nucleotides align to TRBD1. V gave up 1 base and J gave up 7 bases; unmatched junction bases: 16. The CDR3 is 17 amino acids. CDR1 is SGHVS, CDR2 FQNEAQ, per germline. The chain's CDR3 is CASSLEFGTEPLTEQYF. CDR3 sequence (DNA): TGTGCCAGCAGCTTAGAATTTGGGACAGAACCCCTAACGGAGCAGTACTTC.

The chain carries TRBV6-1 and TRBJ1-2; tentatively, D is TRBD1 (5 bases). V was clipped by 0 bases and J by 8 bases, with 19 bases between them. Germline CDR1 reads MNHNS; CDR2 reads SASEGT. There are 16 residues in the CDR3. The CDR3 protein is CASSEALPGVRDGYTF. CDR3 nucleotides: TGTGCCAGCAGTGAAGCGCTTCCGGGAGTGAGGGACGGCTACACCTTC.

To note about this clone: The same CDR3 is also encoded by other DNA sequences in this sample. This rearrangement joins TRBV9 to TRBJ2-3, with 7 bases fitting TRBD2. The CDR3 totals 15 residues. The V gene's germline CDR1 is SGDLS and CDR2 YYNGEE. Trimming at V came to 0 bases and at J to 3 bases, leaving 4 bases not matched to a gene. In nucleotides, the CDR3 is TGTGCCAGCAGCGTAGGTGCGGGAGTGACAGATACGCAGTATTTT. It translates to CASSVGAGVTDTQYF.

This rearrangement joins TRBV7-9 to TRBJ1-1; 8 bases align to TRBD1. Trimming at V came to 3 bases and at J to 4 bases, leaving 7 bases not matched to a gene. There are 15 residues in the CDR3. In germline, CDR1 is SEHNR, CDR2 FQNEAQ (reference sequence). CDR3 nucleotides: TGTGCCAGCAGCTTGGGGGGGACAGGCAGCACTGAAGCTTTCTTT. Translated: CASSLGGTGSTEAFF.

The chain has TRBV11-2 and TRBJ2-2; 7 bases map to TRBD1. The germline V gene encodes CDR1 SGHAT and CDR2 FQNNGV. This CDR3 has 15 amino acids. Germline trimming cut 4 bases from V and 5 bases from J; bases unmatched to any gene: 7. CDR3 protein: CASSSVQGKTGELFF. The CDR3 DNA is TGTGCCAGCAGCTCGGTACAGGGGAAAACCGGGGAGCTGTTTTTT.

The sample holds one count of this clone. The J gene is TRBJ2-5, the V gene TRBV7-9; TRBD1 agrees at 9 bases. The germline CDR1 and CDR2 sequences are SEHNR and FQNEAQ (reference sequence). The CDR3 loop spans 13 amino acids. Trimming removed 5 bases from V and 10 bases from J; junction bases left unmatched: 8. The CDR3 coding sequence is TGTGCCAGCAGCGGTCCCGGGACAGGGAACCAGTACTTC. It specifies CASSGPGTGNQYF.

V is TRBV28 and J is TRBJ2-5, with D possibly TRBD1 on 5 matching bases. Trimming removed 6 bases at V and 4 bases at J, with 12 bases between. Germline lookup yields CDR1 MDHEN and CDR2 SYDVKM. The CDR3 loop spans 13 amino acids. CDR3 DNA sequence: TGTGCCAGCAGCTCCCTAAGGGGAGAGACCCAGTACTTC. This translates into CASSSLRGETQYF.

The sample holds a few counts of this clone. CDR3 bases: TGTGCCAGCAGATTCAGGGTCGGGGAGACCCAGTACTTC. It translates to CASRFRVGETQYF. The gene calls are TRBV6-5 and TRBJ2-5; D may be TRBD1 (5 bases). CDR1 is MNHEY and CDR2 is SVGAGI in the germline V gene. Trimming shortened V by 6 bases and J by 5 bases, and 13 bases separated the two germline ends. This CDR3 region has 13 residues.

The rearrangement links TRBV5-6 to TRBJ2-5; D uncertain. CDR1 and CDR2 from the germline V gene are SGHDT and YYEEEE. CDR3 size: 12 residues. Trimming shortened V by 1 base and J by 2 bases, and 3 bases separated the two germline ends. CDR3 nucleotide sequence: TGTGCCAGCAGCTTGACTCAAGAGACCCAGTACTTC. It is translated as CASSLTQETQYF.

The gene calls are TRBV5-1 and TRBJ2-3; TRBD2 matches 10 bases. J was trimmed by 3 bases and V by 2 bases; bases with no gene match: 0. CDR3 length: 14 residues. Germline V gene data show CDR1 as SGHRS and CDR2 as YFSETQ. The CDR3 protein is CASSLLAGTDTQYF. DNA for the CDR3: TGCGCCAGCAGCTTACTAGCGGGAACAGATACGCAGTATTTT.